What follows are 28 T cell receptor beta chains derived from one specimen sequenced in a study of blood T cells in healthy people across ages. Then a second PCR, running about 6 to 12 cycles, was carried out with a sample-barcoded 5' primer and a J-beta primer mix. Via MiXCR, TCRdb re-called the 5' RACE reads, giving one row per CDR3 protein. The sample contains over 450,000 distinct CDR3 sequences, about 24% of which appear only once. The same sample was also studied in work on T cells of mothers and their children.

Sequencing was performed on blood. The receptors were gathered from a boy between 10 and 17 years old in good health.

This chain connects TRBV4-1 to TRBJ1-2; 7 nucleotides align to TRBD1. This CDR3 is built from 17 residues. V trimming: 1 base; J trimming: 1 base; junction bases outside the gene matches: 9. Germline V CDR1 and CDR2: MGHRA, YSYEKL. For the CDR3, the DNA is TGCGCCAGCAGCCAAGGTGCCGGGACAGAGAGTAACTATGGCTACACCTTC. This encodes CASSQGAGTESNYGYTF.

The chain combines TRBV7-6 with TRBJ2-3, with D perhaps TRBD1 or TRBD2 (5 bases each). V was trimmed by 5 bases and J by 4 bases, leaving 19 bases between them. The CDR3 loop spans 16 amino acids. Germline lookup yields CDR1 SGHVS and CDR2 FNYEAQ. CDR3 in amino acids: CASSAYGAGVPDTQYF. DNA for the CDR3: TGTGCCAGCAGCGCTTACGGGGCCGGGGTTCCAGATACGCAGTATTTT.

The V call is TRBV29-1, the J call TRBJ1-2; D perhaps matches TRBD1 (5 bases). Germline CDR1 SQVTM, CDR2 ANQGSEA. The CDR3 has 14 amino acids. V was shortened by 4 bases and J by 2 bases, with 14 bases between the two germline ends. CDR3 protein: CSVGWLGVNYGYTF. CDR3 nucleotide sequence: TGCAGCGTTGGTTGGCTGGGGGTAAACTATGGCTACACCTTC.

The table lists this clonotype with a count of one. The chain couples TRBV9 to TRBJ2-3, with no clear D. Trimming cost V 4 bases and J 4 bases, with 13 bases left between them. Germline-derived CDR1 and CDR2 are SGDLS and YYNGEE. This CDR3 is 14 amino acids long. CDR3 loop: CASSPPNGADTQYF. The CDR3 coding sequence is TGTGCCAGCAGCCCACCGAATGGGGCAGATACGCAGTATTTT.

This clonotype was detected only a few times. The rearrangement links TRBV29-1 to TRBJ2-5; 10 nucleotides line up with TRBD2. The J segment lost 1 base and the V segment lost 6 bases, leaving 5 bases of the junction unmatched. This CDR3 region has 14 residues. Germline CDR1 is SQVTM and CDR2 is ANQGSEA. CDR3 sequence (DNA): TGCAGCGTCCTTAGCGGGGGGTCCCAAGAGACCCAGTACTTC. This encodes CSVLSGGSQETQYF.

The rearrangement uses TRBV7-9 and TRBJ2-2, with TRBD2 identical over 10 bases. In germline, CDR1 is SEHNR, CDR2 FQNEAQ (reference sequence). J gave up 6 bases and V 7 bases, and 14 bases lay outside the gene matches. This CDR3 comprises 17 residues. The CDR3, as DNA: TGTGCCAGCACCCCTTCCGGTCTAGCGGGAGAATCCGGGGAGCTGTTTTTT. Its translation: CASTPSGLAGESGELFF.

This chain uses TRBV18 with TRBJ1-4, with D unresolved. Trimming shortened V by 3 bases and J by 13 bases, and 3 bases separated the two germline ends. Germline loops: CDR1 KGHSH, CDR2 LQKENI. The CDR3 extends over 9 amino acids. The CDR3, as DNA: TGTGCCAGCTCACCGGGACTGTTTTTT. The encoded protein is CASSPGLFF.

The CDR3 nucleotides are TGTGCCAGCAGAAGAGGACAGGGGCTTTTGCGGACCCAGTACTTC. Amino acids: CASRRGQGLLRTQYF. The V and J genes are TRBV28 and TRBJ2-5, with TRBD1 matching over 9 bases. J gave up 7 bases and V 6 bases, and 12 bases lay outside the gene matches. CDR3 length: 15 amino acids. Germline CDR1 is MDHEN and CDR2 is SYDVKM.

V usage is TRBV7-9 and J usage is TRBJ1-1, with D possibly matching TRBD1 (5 bases). From germline, CDR1 is SEHNR and CDR2 FQNEAQ (reference sequence). The CDR3 is 13 residues long. V dropped 5 bases and J dropped 7 bases, with 14 bases sitting between them. CDR3 loop: CASSPRQNREAFF. The CDR3, as DNA: TGTGCCAGCAGCCCCCGACAGAATCGTGAAGCTTTCTTT.

The chain uses TRBV21-1 and TRBJ2-5; the table gives TRBD1 as D, unverified against the DNA. TRBV21-1 is deemed a pseudogene. The CDR3 contains 14 residues. The CDR3 region has the DNA TGTGCCAGCAGCCTGCGGGACAAGGGAGAGACCCAGTACTTC. It encodes CASSLRDKGETQYF.

This clonotype occurred a few times. The chain has TRBV7-8 and TRBJ2-1, with 8 bases lining up with TRBD2. There are 16 residues in the CDR3. CDR1 is SGHVS, CDR2 FQNEAQ, per germline. V shed 2 bases, J shed 4 bases, and the junction held 7 bases outside the gene matches. CDR3 nucleotides: TGTGCCAGCAGCTTAAGGCAGCGGGGGATATACAATGAGCAGTTCTTC. Amino acid sequence: CASSLRQRGIYNEQFF.

The sample holds a few counts of this clonotype. The rearrangement joins TRBV12-3 or TRBV12-4 to TRBJ2-7, with TRBD1 matching 11 bases. The CDR3 runs to 15 residues. The V segment lost 2 bases and the J segment 6 bases; nucleotides outside the gene matches: 6. The CDR3 is CASSLRTGGSGEQYF. In nucleotides, the CDR3 is TGTGCCAGCAGTTTAAGGACAGGGGGCTCGGGCGAGCAGTACTTC.

A few counts support this clonotype. The chain is built from TRBV6-2 or TRBV6-3 and TRBJ2-2, with TRBD1 matching 8 bases. V trimming: 4 bases; J trimming: 9 bases; junction bases outside the gene matches: 4. CDR3 length: 13 residues. The V gene's germline CDR1 is MNHEY and CDR2 SVGEGT. CDR3: CASSWTGSRELFF. Here the CDR3 DNA reads TGTGCCAGCAGTTGGACAGGGAGCAGGGAGCTGTTTTTT.

The CDR3 DNA follows: TGTGCCAGCAGTTTATATCCCCGGTTGAGCAATCAGCCCCAGCATTTT. This codes for CASSLYPRLSNQPQHF. This rearrangement joins TRBV28 to TRBJ1-5, with D unresolved. The CDR3 consists of 16 residues. Germline V gene lookup returns CDR1 MDHEN and CDR2 SYDVKM. V was cut by 1 base and J by 1 base, with 11 bases left in between.

The CDR3 is CASSLVGDRDTEAFF. CDR3 DNA: TGTGCCAGCAGCTTAGTGGGGGACAGGGACACTGAAGCTTTCTTT. The rearrangement joins TRBV7-9 to TRBJ1-1; TRBD1 agrees at 9 bases. The germline V gene encodes CDR1 SEHNR and CDR2 FQNEAQ (reference sequence). This CDR3 is 15 amino acids long. Germline trimming cut 1 base from V and 3 bases from J; bases unmatched to any gene: 3. Variable domain in full (rest from reference TRBV7-9 and TRBJ1-1): DTGVSQNPRHKITKRGQNVTFRCDPISEHNRLYWYRQTLGQGPEFLTYFQNEAQLEKSRLLSDRFSAERPKGSFSTLEIQRTEQGDSAMYLCASSLVGDRDTEAFFGQGTRLTVV.

A few counts support this clonotype. The chain links TRBV4-1 to TRBJ1-2; no definite D call. Germline V gene sequence: CDR1 MGHRA, CDR2 YSYEKL. This CDR3 comprises 14 residues. Trimming removed 3 bases from V and 5 bases from J, with 13 bases in between. CDR3 in DNA: TGCGCCAGCAGCCAGTCACGATGCCCATATGGCTACACCTTC. Its translation is CASSQSRCPYGYTF.

The CDR3 loop is CSARAPAGTGYGYTF. CDR3 nucleotide sequence: TGCAGTGCTAGAGCCCCGGCAGGGACGGGCTATGGCTACACCTTC. This sequence joins TRBV20-1 and TRBJ1-2; the D gene is possibly TRBD1 (5 bases). V dropped 1 base and J dropped 4 bases, with 16 bases sitting between them. Germline V lookup: CDR1 DFQATT, CDR2 SNEGSKA (reference sequence). The CDR3 is 15 amino acids.

This clonotype showed up many times. The rearrangement joins TRBV7-6 to TRBJ2-5, with TRBD1 matching 8 bases. CDR1 is SGHVS, CDR2 FNYEAQ, per germline. CDR3 size: 14 residues. The V and J ends lost 4 bases and 1 base, in that order; junction bases with no gene match: 2. The CDR3 nucleotides read TGTGCCAGCAGCTCGGACAGGGCCCAAGAGACCCAGTACTTC. Translated, it gives CASSSDRAQETQYF.

Ten or more counts support this clonotype. V gene TRBV28 combines with J gene TRBJ2-5; 11 bases fit TRBD1. Per germline, CDR1 MDHEN and CDR2 SYDVKM. The CDR3 sequence is 13 residues long. The trim removed 7 bases at V and 5 bases at J, leaving 3 bases unmatched. The CDR3 protein is CASTRDRGETQYF. CDR3 bases: TGTGCCAGCACTCGGGACAGGGGGGAGACCCAGTACTTC.

This chain links TRBV20-1 with TRBJ2-5; D possibly uses TRBD1 or TRBD2 (5 bases each). The CDR3 runs 15 residues. V lost 0 bases, J lost 2 bases, and 13 bases lay in between. Per the germline V gene, CDR1 is DFQATT and CDR2 is SNEGSKA (reference sequence). The CDR3 coding sequence is TGCAGTGCTAGAGATCCGGGACGGGCTCAAGAGACCCAGTACTTC. This gives the protein CSARDPGRAQETQYF.

In this sample, this clonotype turned up once. This chain connects TRBV7-2 to TRBJ1-4, with 7 bases fitting TRBD1. CDR1 SGHTA and CDR2 FQGNSA come from the germline V gene. Germline trimming cut 6 bases from V and 8 bases from J; bases unmatched to any gene: 9. The length of the CDR3 is 14 residues. The CDR3 DNA is TGTGCCAGCAGTGTAAGACAGGGACAAGAAAAACTGTTTTTT. This gives the protein CASSVRQGQEKLFF.

The chain uses TRBV20-1 and TRBJ2-2; D is undetermined. CDR1 DFQATT and CDR2 SNEGSKA come from the germline V gene (reference sequence). Trimming removed 5 bases from V and 1 base from J, with 14 bases in between. This CDR3 has 15 amino acids. The CDR3 nucleotides are TGCAGTGCTCCCGGTGTAGTTTTGAACACCGGGGAGCTGTTTTTT. Protein sequence: CSAPGVVLNTGELFF.

This clonotype was seen repeatedly, ten times or more. The chain is built from TRBV9 and TRBJ2-5, with D perhaps TRBD2 (6 bases). V lost 0 bases and J 5 bases, leaving 11 bases between the germline ends. Per germline, CDR1 SGDLS and CDR2 YYNGEE. The CDR3 runs 14 residues. The CDR3 DNA is TGTGCCAGCAGCGTAGCTTCCGGAGGGGAGACCCAGTACTTC. Residues: CASSVASGGETQYF.

The J gene is TRBJ2-5, the V gene TRBV29-1; D is possibly TRBD1 (9 bases). Trimming took 5 bases from V and 2 from J, leaving 24 bases between them. This CDR3 contains 17 residues. Germline-derived CDR1 and CDR2 are SQVTM and ANQGSEA. This chain's CDR3 is CSVRAGGQGIPQETQYF. CDR3 bases: TGCAGCGTTCGTGCGGGGGGACAGGGTATCCCTCAAGAGACCCAGTACTTC.

This clonotype has just a few counts. V usage is TRBV12-3 or TRBV12-4 and J usage is TRBJ2-1, with TRBD1 as a possible D gene (8 bases). The CDR3 covers 13 residues. V was shortened by 6 bases and J by 8 bases, with 14 bases between the two germline ends. The CDR3 is CASSPTGGDEQFF. The CDR3 region has the DNA TGTGCCAGCAGCCCCACAGGGGGGGATGAGCAGTTCTTC.

A few counts support this clonotype. The chain employs TRBV27 and TRBJ2-5; D not resolved. The ends were cut back, 2 bases at V and 2 bases at J, with 9 bases in the middle. CDR1 is MNHEY, CDR2 SMNVEV, per germline (reference sequence). There are 14 residues in the CDR3. This chain's CDR3 is CASSLRQAQETQYF. CDR3 in DNA: TGTGCCAGCAGTTTACGTCAGGCGCAAGAGACCCAGTACTTC.

V gene TRBV20-1 combines with J gene TRBJ2-6; maybe TRBD1 (6 bases). CDR3 length equals 15 residues. V shed 6 bases and J shed 0 bases, with 12 bases lying between them. CDR1 and CDR2 from the germline V gene are DFQATT and SNEGSKA (reference sequence). The CDR3 sequence: CSAIDRRSGANVLTF. The CDR3, as DNA: TGCAGTGCCATCGACAGGCGCTCTGGGGCCAACGTCCTGACTTTC.

With regard to this clonotype: A junction end diverges from the germline sequence, so it may reflect a read error. The chain combines TRBV15 with TRBJ1-1, with no clear D. The CDR3 contains 14 residues. Germline V gene lookup returns CDR1 LNHNV and CDR2 YYDKDF (reference sequence). The CDR3 region is CATSRDLASGIAFF. The CDR3 bases are TGTGCCACCAGTAGAGATCTGGCCAGTGGGATAGCTTTCTTT.